This T cell receptor (beta chain) was profiled in a study of radiation and T cells in renal cell carcinoma. This sample's time point: baseline pretreatment blood. The treatment is: 15 Gy SBRT to primary tumor, nephrectomy 4 weeks later. The tumor was a clear cell renal cell carcinoma. The data were produced by immunoSEQ multiplex PCR, yet TCRdb's version contains in-frame clones alone and is incomplete. The table includes about 61,000 clones, roughly three quarters detected once. CDR3 size: 11 residues. The germline V gene has CDR1 KGHSH and CDR2 LQKENI. The V and J ends lost 3 bases and 3 bases respectively, with 2 bases between them.

V and J are TRBV18 and TRBJ1-2; D ambiguous. This TCR came from a man aged 55 to 69 with renal cell carcinoma. This specimen consisted of blood, obtained from a patient whose treatment included radiotherapy and nephrectomy. The chain's CDR3 is CASSPDYGYTF. CDR3 nucleotides: TGTGCCAGCTCACCCGACTATGGCTACACCTTC.